What follows is one T cell receptor (beta chain) and its context. The antigen is not known. This record belongs to a study of cytomegalovirus exposure and HLA in healthy donors. Study-wide findings and caveats: Prior analysis indicated that the majority of TCR beta V segments exhibited productivity approximately 87% or approximately 30% of the time. For most subjects, TCR beta sequences were reported to predict HLA-A and HLA-B alleles with accuracy.

This PCR relied on a set of 60 Vbeta primers and 13 Jbeta primers. Assay: immunoSEQ multiplex PCR; the TCRdb copy retains only in-frame clones and omits some. This table holds around 230,000 clones, approximately 81% found once. Healthy bone marrow donors made up the donors. V dropped 5 bases and J dropped 0 bases, with 7 bases sitting between them. The CDR3 totals 14 residues. Germline V lookup: CDR1 SGHTA, CDR2 FQGTGA. The J gene is TRBJ2-2, the V gene TRBV7-3, with D possibly TRBD2 on 5 matching bases. This receptor was taken from a girl aged 2-10 years in good health and CMV-seronegative. The sample comprised PBMCs. The CDR3 loop reads CASSQDSNTGELFF. CDR3 sequence (DNA): TGTGCCAGCAGCCAGGACTCGAACACCGGGGAGCTGTTTTTT.